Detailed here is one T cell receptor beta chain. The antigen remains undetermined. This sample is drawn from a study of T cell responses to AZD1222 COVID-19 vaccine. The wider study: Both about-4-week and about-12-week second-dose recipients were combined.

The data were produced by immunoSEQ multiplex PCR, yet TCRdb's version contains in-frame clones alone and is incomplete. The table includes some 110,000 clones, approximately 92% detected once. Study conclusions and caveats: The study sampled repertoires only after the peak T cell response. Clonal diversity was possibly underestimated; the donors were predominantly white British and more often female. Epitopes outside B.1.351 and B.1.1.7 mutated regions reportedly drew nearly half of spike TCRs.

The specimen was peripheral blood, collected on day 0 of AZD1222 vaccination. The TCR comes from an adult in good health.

The CDR3 sequence is CASSLALASWAFF. CDR3 in DNA: TGTGCCAGCAGTTTAGCGCTGGCTTCATGGGCTTTCTTT. This chain links TRBV12-3 or TRBV12-4 with TRBJ1-1; D not certain. Trimming removed 0 bases from V and 11 bases from J, with 13 bases in between. The CDR3 is 13 amino acids.